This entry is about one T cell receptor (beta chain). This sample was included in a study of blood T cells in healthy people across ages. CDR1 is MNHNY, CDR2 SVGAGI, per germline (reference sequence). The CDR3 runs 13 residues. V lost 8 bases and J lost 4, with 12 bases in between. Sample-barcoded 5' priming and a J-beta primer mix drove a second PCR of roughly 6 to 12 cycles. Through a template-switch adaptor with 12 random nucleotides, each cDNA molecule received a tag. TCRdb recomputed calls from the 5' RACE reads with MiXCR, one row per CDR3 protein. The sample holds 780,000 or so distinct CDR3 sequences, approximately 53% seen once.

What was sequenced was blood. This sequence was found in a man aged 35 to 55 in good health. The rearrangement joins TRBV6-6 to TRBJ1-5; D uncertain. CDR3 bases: TGTGCCAGCCGCGAACTTGGGAATCAGCCCCAGCATTTT. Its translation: CASRELGNQPQHF.